The 7 T cell receptor beta chains below were found in one sample sequenced in a study of monozygotic twins with inflammatory bowel disease. TCRdb re-called the 5' RACE reads; one entry per CDR3 protein, DNA not given. The listing records roughly 330,000 distinct CDR3 sequences. Sequenced input: blood. Every receptor here comes from a human donor with ulcerative colitis or Crohn's disease, or a healthy co-twin of an affected twin (not recorded which).

The V and J genes are TRBV11-1 and TRBJ2-5; TCRdb gives TRBD1 as the D gene, but with no DNA this cannot be confirmed. CDR1 SGHAT and CDR2 FQDESV come from the germline V gene (reference sequence). This CDR3 contains 18 residues. The CDR3 sequence: CASSLGLRQGRVQETQYF.

The V gene is TRBV5-5, the J gene TRBJ2-1. CDR3 size: 14 residues. Germline CDR1 and CDR2: SGHKS and YYEKEE (reference sequence). This CDR3 reads CASSLPLANNEQFF. The variable domain in full, completed from reference TRBV5-5 and TRBJ2-1, reads DAGVTQSPTHLIKTRGQQVTLRCSPISGHKSVSWYQQVLGQGPQFIFQYYEKEERGRGNFPDRFSARQFPNYSSELNVNALLLGDSALYLCASSLPLANNEQFFGPGTRLTVL.

The genes are TRBV6-2 or TRBV6-3 and TRBJ1-5; as DNA is missing, the TRBD1 call by TCRdb cannot be tested. The CDR3 is 13 residues long. Germline assignment: CDR1 MNHEY and CDR2 SVGEGT. The CDR3 here is CATADRGNQPQHF.

V is TRBV14 and J is TRBJ1-6. The CDR3 extends over 12 amino acids. Germline V CDR1 and CDR2: SGHDN, FVKESK. CDR3 residues: CASGTQNSPLHF. The full variable domain, with the rest looked up from reference TRBV14 and TRBJ1-6, is EAGVTQFPSHSVIEKGQTVTLRCDPISGHDNLYWYRRVMGKEIKFLLHFVKESKQDESGMPNNRFLAERTGGTYSTLKVQPAELEDSGVYFCASGTQNSPLHFGNGTRLTVT.

This chain links TRBV4-1 with TRBJ2-3; TCRdb calls TRBD2, which cannot be checked without DNA. Germline assignment: CDR1 MGHRA and CDR2 YSYEKL. The CDR3 runs 17 residues. The CDR3 reads CASSQRVAGGPTDTQYF.

CDR3 sequence: CAISESVRVSEETQYF. The chain carries TRBV10-3 and TRBJ2-5. Germline-derived CDR1 and CDR2 are ENHRY and SYGVKD. The CDR3 totals 16 residues.

This sequence joins TRBV7-8 and TRBJ2-5; the D gene TCRdb calls, TRBD1, cannot be checked with no DNA. This CDR3 is 16 amino acids long. Germline CDR1 SGHVS, CDR2 FQNEAQ. This chain's CDR3 is CASSLRAGAPGETQYF. The whole variable domain, filled in from reference TRBV7-8 and TRBJ2-5, reads GAGVSQSPRYKVAKRGQDVALRCDPISGHVSLFWYQQALGQGPEFLTYFQNEAQLDKSGLPSDRFFAERPEGSVSTLKIQRTQQEDSAVYLCASSLRAGAPGETQYFGPGTRLLVL.